Included here is one T cell receptor beta chain sequence, with context. The sample has other DNA sequences that encode this CDR3 too. This sample is part of a study of control samples from healthy donors and cancer patients. The protocol was immunoSEQ multiplex PCR, while the TCRdb copy is restricted to in-frame clones and leaves out a portion. Found here are just under 75,000 clones, about 90% of them singletons; the top ten hold around 3.8%. V was pared by 4 bases and J by 10 bases, with 20 bases of the junction left unmatched. The germline gives CDR1 SGHTA, CDR2 FQGNSA. CDR3 length: 18 residues. This chain joins TRBV7-2 and TRBJ2-1; 9 positions agree with TRBD2. This TCR came from a woman between 50 and 59 years old in good health. The sequenced sample consisted of blood. This CDR3 reads CASSYHSWGTSGSNEQFF. DNA for the CDR3: TGTGCCAGCAGCTATCATAGTTGGGGAACTAGCGGGTCCAACGAGCAGTTCTTC. Full variable domain (outside the CDR3, taken from reference TRBV7-2 and TRBJ2-1): GAGVSQSPSNKVTEKGKDVELRCDPISGHTALYWYRQSLGQGLEFLIYFQGNSAPDKSGLPSDRFSAERTGGSVSTLTIQRTQQEDSAVYLCASSYHSWGTSGSNEQFFGPGTRLTVL.